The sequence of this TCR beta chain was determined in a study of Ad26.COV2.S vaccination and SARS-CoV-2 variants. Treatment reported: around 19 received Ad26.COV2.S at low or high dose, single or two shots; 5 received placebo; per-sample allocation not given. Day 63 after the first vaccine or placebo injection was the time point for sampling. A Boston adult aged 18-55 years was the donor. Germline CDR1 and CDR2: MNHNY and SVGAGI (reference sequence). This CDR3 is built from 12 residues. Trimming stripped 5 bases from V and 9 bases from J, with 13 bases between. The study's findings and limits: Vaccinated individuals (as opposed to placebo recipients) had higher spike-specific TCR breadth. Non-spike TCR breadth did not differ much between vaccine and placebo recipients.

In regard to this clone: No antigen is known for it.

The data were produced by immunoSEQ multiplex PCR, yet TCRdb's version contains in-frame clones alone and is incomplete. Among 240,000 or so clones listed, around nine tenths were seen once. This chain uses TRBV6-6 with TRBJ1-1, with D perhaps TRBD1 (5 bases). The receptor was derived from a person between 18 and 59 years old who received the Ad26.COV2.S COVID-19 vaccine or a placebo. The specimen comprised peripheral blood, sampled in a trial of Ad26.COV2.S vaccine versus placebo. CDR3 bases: TGTGCCAGCAGTGCCCCGGAGGGGAAAGCTTTCTTT. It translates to CASSAPEGKAFF.